Listed here are 19 T cell receptor beta chains from one sample, sequenced in a study of blood T cells in healthy people across ages. For the second PCR, which ran for roughly 6 to 11 cycles, a sample-barcoded 5' primer and a J-beta primer mix were used. TCRdb reprocessed the 5' RACE reads via MiXCR and lists one record per CDR3 protein. The data show about 970,000 distinct CDR3 sequences, 51% seen once. Input material: blood. Every receptor here comes from a woman aged 55 to 70 in good health.

V and J are TRBV5-6 and TRBJ2-2, with 12 bases that match TRBD1. In germline, CDR1 is SGHDT, CDR2 YYEEEE. The CDR3 has 17 amino acids. After removal of 4 bases from V and 7 bases from J, the junction contained 11 bases not matched to a gene. The CDR3 nucleotides are TGTGCCAGCAGCCCCAATCTGGGACAGGGGGCTGTCGGGGAGCTGTTTTTT. As protein: CASSPNLGQGAVGELFF.

V usage is TRBV7-9 and J usage is TRBJ2-5; no reliable D call. Germline V gene data show CDR1 as SEHNR and CDR2 as FQNEAQ (reference sequence). Trimming took 4 bases from V and 0 from J, leaving 9 bases between them. The CDR3 contains 14 residues. The DNA for the CDR3 is TGTGCCAGCAGCTCGTTACAGTACCAAGAGACCCAGTACTTC. This sequence encodes CASSSLQYQETQYF.

The CDR3, as DNA: TGTGCCACCTACACAGGTATGAACACTGAAGCTTTCTTT. Its translation: CATYTGMNTEAFF. The chain links TRBV28 to TRBJ1-1; a possible D gene is TRBD1 (5 bases). V gave up 10 bases and J gave up 0 bases, with 12 bases separating them. The CDR3 contains 13 residues. CDR1 and CDR2 from the germline V gene are MDHEN and SYDVKM.

This clonotype was found a few times. The rearrangement links TRBV18 to TRBJ1-1, with a weak D call TRBD1 (5 bases). This CDR3 comprises 14 residues. CDR1 KGHSH and CDR2 LQKENI come from the germline V gene. V was clipped by 6 bases and J by 1 base, with 12 bases between them. The CDR3 is CASSAQGGNTEAFF. CDR3 nucleotide sequence: TGTGCCAGCTCCGCTCAGGGAGGGAACACTGAAGCTTTCTTT.

This rearrangement joins TRBV15 to TRBJ2-5, with unresolved D. CDR1 LNHNV and CDR2 YYDKDF come from the germline V gene (reference sequence). The V and J ends lost 1 base and 4 bases respectively, with 13 bases between them. This CDR3 is built from 15 residues. CDR3 residues: CATSRGNRIGETQYF. The CDR3 bases are TGTGCCACCAGCAGAGGAAATCGGATTGGAGAGACCCAGTACTTC.

V usage is TRBV7-8 and J usage is TRBJ2-1; TRBD2 matches 8 bases. CDR3 length: 18 amino acids. CDR1 SGHVS and CDR2 FQNEAQ come from the germline V gene. V lost 3 bases and J lost 0; bases outside the gene matches: 10. The CDR3: CASSLRGSGSISYNEQFF. The CDR3 nucleotides are TGTGCCAGCAGCTTGAGAGGGAGCGGGAGTATCTCCTACAATGAGCAGTTCTTC.

This clonotype was detected only a few times. This chain connects TRBV27 to TRBJ2-3; D ambiguous. The length of the CDR3 is 12 residues. Trimming stripped 6 bases from V and 10 bases from J, with 14 bases between. The germline gives CDR1 MNHEY, CDR2 SMNVEV (reference sequence). CDR3 residues: CASSLTHLPQYF. The CDR3 coding sequence is TGTGCCAGCAGCCTGACTCACTTGCCGCAGTATTTT.

The chain joins TRBV20-1 to TRBJ2-5, with D uncertain. The end of the DNA is better explained by TRBJ2-7, so the J call may be wrong. Germline V gene data show CDR1 as DFQATT and CDR2 as SNEGSKA (reference sequence). The CDR3 is 13 amino acids. The CDR3 nucleotides read TGCAGTGCAACCTCGACAAATACCTACGAGCAGTACTTC. Its protein product is CSATSTNTYEQYF.

The chain combines TRBV9 with TRBJ2-5; TRBD2 matches 8 bases. The DNA end lines up better with TRBJ2-7; the J call may be wrong. Germline CDR1 reads SGDLS; CDR2 reads YYNGEE. The CDR3 covers 15 residues. CDR3 region: CASSVKAGVRYEQYF. Here the CDR3 DNA reads TGTGCCAGCAGCGTTAAAGCGGGAGTCAGGTACGAGCAGTACTTC.

The gene calls are TRBV12-3 or TRBV12-4 and TRBJ1-4; tentative D call: TRBD1 (5 bases). V gave up 5 bases and J gave up 10 bases, with 17 bases separating them. The CDR3 runs to 14 residues. DNA of the CDR3: TGTGCCAGCAGTCGCGCTAGTATTGGGGGAAAACTGTTTTTT. This gives the protein CASSRASIGGKLFF.

This clonotype was counted a few times. The genes are TRBV6-4 and TRBJ1-1; 7 nucleotides align to TRBD1. J gave up 1 base and V 5 bases, and 1 base lay outside the gene matches. Per germline, CDR1 MRHNA and CDR2 SNTAGT. The CDR3 totals 13 residues. CDR3 protein: CASSWDRNTEAFF. CDR3 nucleotides: TGTGCCAGCAGTTGGGACAGGAACACTGAAGCTTTCTTT.

This clonotype has at least ten counts. The chain combines TRBV3-1 with TRBJ2-7; D may be TRBD1 or TRBD2 (5 bases each). Between the trimmed V and J ends, which lost 0 bases and 1 base, there was a span of 16 bases. CDR3 length equals 17 residues. Germline V gene sequence: CDR1 LGHDT, CDR2 YNNKEL (reference sequence). As DNA, the CDR3 is TGTGCCAGCAGCCAAGAAGTGCCTTGGGGGAAGTCCTACGAGCAGTACTTC. It encodes CASSQEVPWGKSYEQYF.

This clonotype was seen more than once but under ten times. The J gene is TRBJ2-7, the V gene TRBV10-3, with 10 bases identical to TRBD1. The CDR3 contains 14 residues. Germline V gene lookup returns CDR1 ENHRY and CDR2 SYGVKD. J was trimmed by 7 bases and V by 2 bases; bases with no gene match: 5. The CDR3 reads CAISEGTGEVEQYF. The CDR3, as DNA: TGTGCCATCAGTGAGGGGACAGGGGAGGTGGAGCAGTACTTC.

The rearrangement joins TRBV3-1 to TRBJ2-5, with 9 bases matching TRBD1. CDR1 and CDR2 (germline): LGHDT, YNNKEL (reference sequence). J was trimmed by 5 bases and V by 6 bases; bases with no gene match: 7. This CDR3 region has 14 residues. The CDR3 here is CASRRTGGGETQYF. The CDR3 DNA follows: TGTGCCAGCAGACGAACAGGGGGCGGTGAGACCCAGTACTTC.

J is TRBJ2-3 and V is TRBV20-1; D unresolved. This CDR3 is 11 amino acids long. Germline loops: CDR1 DFQATT, CDR2 SNEGSKA (reference sequence). DNA for the CDR3: TGCAGCCCCAGGCGCACAGATACGCAGTATTTT. Translation gives CSPRRTDTQYF.

This clonotype came up many times. This chain uses TRBV4-1 with TRBJ2-6; D call uncertain. Germline CDR1 and CDR2: MGHRA and YSYEKL. CDR3 size: 17 residues. Trimming took 1 base from V and 0 from J, leaving 10 bases between them. This CDR3 reads CASSQVDQISGANVLTF. In DNA form, the CDR3 reads TGCGCCAGCAGCCAAGTCGACCAAATCTCTGGGGCCAACGTCCTGACTTTC.

The J gene is TRBJ2-4, the V gene TRBV4-2; perhaps D is TRBD1 or TRBD2 (5 bases each). Germline-derived CDR1 and CDR2 are LGHNA and YNFKEQ. The germline V and J ends were trimmed by 0 bases and 0 bases, with 9 bases remaining between them. This CDR3 is 16 amino acids long. In DNA form, the CDR3 reads TGTGCCAGCAGCCAAGATGCTGGGGGAGCCAAAAACATTCAGTACTTC. Protein product: CASSQDAGGAKNIQYF.

This clonotype was detected a few times. The chain recombines TRBV4-1 with TRBJ2-1; the match to TRBD2 covers 11 bases. V was pared by 5 bases and J by 5 bases, with 5 bases of the junction left unmatched. The CDR3 is 15 amino acids. From germline, CDR1 is MGHRA and CDR2 YSYEKL. CDR3 DNA sequence: TGCGCCAGCAGCGCTAGCGGGAGGTGGAACAATGAGCAGTTCTTC. Protein: CASSASGRWNNEQFF.

This clonotype has a handful of counts. The CDR3 spells CASTIGGNTEAFF. CDR3 sequence (DNA): TGTGCCAGCACCATTGGGGGGAACACTGAAGCTTTCTTT. The chain couples TRBV28 to TRBJ1-1; tentative D call: TRBD1 (5 bases). The germline V gene has CDR1 MDHEN and CDR2 SYDVKM. This CDR3 spans 13 amino acids. V gave up 7 bases and J gave up 1 base, with 10 bases separating them.